These 11 T cell receptor beta chains were sequenced from one sample in a study of blood T cell repertoires in COVID-19. Sequencing was performed with immunoSEQ multiplex PCR; in TCRdb, only in-frame clones are kept and a portion is missing. Of approximately 170,000 clones in the sample, around three quarters were seen once. Sequencing was carried out using PBMCs or T cells enriched from blood (not recorded which). These receptors were taken from a woman in her seventies in a cohort exposed to, infected with or recovered from COVID-19 (not recorded which).

The chain combines TRBV27 with TRBJ2-5; D perhaps matches TRBD2 (5 bases). The V and J ends lost 5 bases and 4 bases respectively, with 11 bases between them. Germline CDR1 is MNHEY and CDR2 is SMNVEV (reference sequence). The CDR3 contains 13 residues. The CDR3 is CASSQRRGETQYF. DNA for the CDR3: TGTGCCAGCAGTCAACGACGGGGAGAGACCCAGTACTTC.

The rearrangement uses TRBV19 and TRBJ2-5, with 12 bases identical to TRBD2. Trimming cost V 5 bases and J 1 base; bases outside gene matches: 5. The CDR3 runs to 16 residues. Germline assignment: CDR1 LNHDA and CDR2 SQIVND (reference sequence). The CDR3 DNA follows: TGTGCCAGTAGTTTGCGACTAGCGGGAGTCCAAGAGACCCAGTACTTC. It translates to CASSLRLAGVQETQYF.

V is TRBV7-9 and J is TRBJ2-3, with 9 bases fitting TRBD2. Germline loops: CDR1 SEHNR, CDR2 FQNEAQ (reference sequence). The V segment lost 2 bases and the J segment 3 bases; nucleotides outside the gene matches: 9. This CDR3 has 17 residues. CDR3 nucleotide sequence: TGTGCCAGCAGCTTAAGTCTGGCGGGAGGGCATACAGATACGCAGTATTTT. Its protein is CASSLSLAGGHTDTQYF.

The rearrangement joins TRBV5-1 to TRBJ2-1, with D hard to call. Trimming pared 0 bases from V and 5 bases from J, leaving 12 bases between. The CDR3 contains 15 residues. The germline gives CDR1 SGHRS, CDR2 YFSETQ. The CDR3 DNA is TGCGCCAGCAGCTTGGGTAGCTCCTGGGACAATGAGCAGTTCTTC. Protein product: CASSLGSSWDNEQFF.

The chain carries TRBV18 and TRBJ2-1; D is perhaps TRBD1 (6 bases). Germline loops: CDR1 KGHSH, CDR2 LQKENI. This CDR3 comprises 14 residues. Between the trimmed V and J ends, which lost 3 bases and 5 bases, there was a span of 11 bases. The CDR3: CASSPQGRNNEQFF. In DNA, the CDR3 is TGTGCCAGCTCACCCCAGGGGCGTAACAATGAGCAGTTCTTC.

The rearrangement links TRBV7-9 to TRBJ1-1; TRBD1 matches 9 bases. The junction had 7 bases not matched to a gene; V was cut back by 5 bases and J by 9 bases. The CDR3 totals 13 residues. Germline V lookup: CDR1 SEHNR, CDR2 FQNEAQ (reference sequence). The CDR3 spells CASSNWDREQAFF. CDR3 nucleotides: TGTGCCAGCAGCAATTGGGACAGGGAGCAAGCTTTCTTT.

The chain carries TRBV7-3 and TRBJ2-3; 7 bases agree with TRBD2. The CDR3 is 15 residues long. V lost 2 bases and J lost 3; bases outside the gene matches: 5. The germline gives CDR1 SGHTA, CDR2 FQGTGA. CDR3 bases: TGTGCCAGCAGCTTAGGGCCACTAGCGACAGATACGCAGTATTTT. This gives the protein CASSLGPLATDTQYF.

The genes are TRBV6-5 and TRBJ2-7; 12 nucleotides align to TRBD1. The ends lost 6 bases at V and 4 bases at J; junction bases unmatched: 4. Germline-derived CDR1 and CDR2 are MNHEY and SVGAGI. The CDR3 extends over 14 amino acids. In DNA form, the CDR3 reads TGTGCCAGCAGATTGGGACAGGGGGCTTACGAGCAGTACTTC. Translating gives CASRLGQGAYEQYF.

This chain uses TRBV27 with TRBJ1-1; 8 nucleotides match TRBD1. This CDR3 region has 18 residues. Germline values: CDR1 MNHEY, CDR2 SMNVEV (reference sequence). The junction had 14 bases not matched to a gene; V was cut back by 0 bases and J by 5 bases. The chain's CDR3 is CASSLSPLTGEDLTEAFF. CDR3 nucleotide sequence: TGTGCCAGCAGTTTATCTCCCCTGACAGGGGAGGACCTGACTGAAGCTTTCTTT.

V and J are TRBV9 and TRBJ2-1; D possibly corresponds to TRBD1 (6 bases). The CDR3 spans 14 residues. The V end lost 0 bases, the J end lost 5 bases, and 9 bases lay between the germline ends. Looked up from germline, CDR1 is SGDLS and CDR2 is YYNGEE. Here the CDR3 DNA reads TGTGCCAGCAGCGTAGCAGGGGCGGACAATGAGCAGTTCTTC. Amino acid sequence: CASSVAGADNEQFF.

The chain recombines TRBV19 with TRBJ1-5, with no clear D. Germline V gene lookup returns CDR1 LNHDA and CDR2 SQIVND (reference sequence). Trimming removed 3 bases at V and 2 bases at J, with 14 bases between. This CDR3 has 16 amino acids. The CDR3 DNA sequence: TGTGCCAGTAGTATTTGGGCGCCCCGAGGCAATCAGCCCCAGCATTTT. It is translated as CASSIWAPRGNQPQHF.